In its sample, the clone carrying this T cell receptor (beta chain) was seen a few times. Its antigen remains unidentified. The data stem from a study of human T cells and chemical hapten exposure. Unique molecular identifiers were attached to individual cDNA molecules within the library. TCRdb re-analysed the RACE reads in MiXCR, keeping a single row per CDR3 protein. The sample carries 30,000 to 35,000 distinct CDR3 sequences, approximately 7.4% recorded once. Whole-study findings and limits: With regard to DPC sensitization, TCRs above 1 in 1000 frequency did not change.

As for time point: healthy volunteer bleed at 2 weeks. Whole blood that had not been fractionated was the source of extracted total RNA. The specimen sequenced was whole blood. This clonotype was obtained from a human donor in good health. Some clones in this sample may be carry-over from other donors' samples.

The CDR3 DNA is TGCGCCAGCAGCTGGGAAGATACGCAGTATTTT. Protein: CASSWEDTQYF. The V gene is TRBV5-1, the J gene TRBJ2-3; no reliable D call. Between the trimmed V and J ends, which lost 3 bases and 5 bases, there was a span of 4 bases. The germline V gene encodes CDR1 SGHRS and CDR2 YFSETQ. CDR3 length: 11 amino acids.